This T cell receptor (beta chain) was identified in a study of shared clonotypes between healthy human individuals. Study-level points and caveats: Clonotype sharing across several donors was observed for about 5.2% of naive CD4 clonotypes.

CD45RO-negative CD8 cells positively selected for CCR7 made up the naive population, which excluded terminally differentiated effector memory CD45RA+ cells. Notes on this clone: Antigen: not known.

Repertoires were generated with immunoSEQ multiplex PCR, while TCRdb's copy carries only in-frame clones and drops some. The sample includes some 600,000 clones, approximately 96% of them seen just once. This CDR3 is 11 amino acids long. The germline V and J ends were trimmed by 1 base and 6 bases, with 1 base remaining between them. CDR1 is MGHRA and CDR2 is YSYEKL in the germline V gene. This TCR came from a woman aged 25 to 45 in good health. Sequencing was carried out using naive CD8+ T cells sorted from blood. The chain recombines TRBV4-1 with TRBJ1-3; D is unresolved. CDR3 coding DNA: TGCGCCAGCAGCCAAGCAAACACCATATATTTT. This sequence encodes CASSQANTIYF.